One sample yielded the 16 T cell receptor beta chains listed below, sequenced in a study of blood T cell repertoires in COVID-19. TCRdb keeps only in-frame clones here, not all; method: immunoSEQ multiplex PCR. The table includes hundreds of thousands of clones, 70% to 90% detected once. The sequenced material came from PBMCs or T cells enriched from blood (not recorded which). The receptors stem from a woman between 35 and 50 years old who had recovered from COVID-19.

This chain joins TRBV6-5 and TRBJ1-1; tentatively, D is TRBD1 (5 bases). CDR3 length: 13 amino acids. The V end lost 6 bases, the J end lost 12 bases, and 20 bases lay between the germline ends. Per germline, CDR1 MNHEY and CDR2 SVGAGI. As DNA, the CDR3 is TGTGCCAGCAGCCTTGACAGTGGAAAAAAGCCTTTCTTT. As protein: CASSLDSGKKPFF.

The rearrangement joins TRBV6-2 or TRBV6-3 to TRBJ2-7; the D gene is possibly TRBD2 (6 bases). In germline, CDR1 is MNHEY, CDR2 SVGEGT. Trimming stripped 4 bases from V and 7 bases from J, with 8 bases between. The CDR3 runs 11 residues. The CDR3 DNA reads as TGTGCCAGCAGTTCGGAGGGGGAGCAGTACTTC. This codes for CASSSEGEQYF.

The V call is TRBV2, the J call TRBJ2-7, with 8 bases lining up with TRBD1. V gave up 4 bases and J gave up 9 bases; unmatched junction bases: 11. Germline values: CDR1 SNHLY, CDR2 FYNNEI. The CDR3 totals 14 residues. CDR3 protein: CASSGGTGVLGQYF. The DNA for the CDR3 is TGTGCCAGCAGTGGAGGGACAGGCGTCTTGGGGCAGTACTTC.

The chain links TRBV28 to TRBJ2-7; TRBD1 might be the D (6 bases). V lost 2 bases, J lost 3 bases, and 11 bases lay in between. This CDR3 has 14 residues. Germline CDR1 MDHEN, CDR2 SYDVKM. CDR3 coding DNA: TGTGCCAGCAGTTTAAGGACAGAGGGCTACGAGCAGTACTTC. It encodes CASSLRTEGYEQYF.

This rearrangement joins TRBV6-5 to TRBJ2-1, with D uncertain. CDR1 is MNHEY, CDR2 SVGAGI, per germline. Trimming cost V 0 bases and J 7 bases, with 7 bases left between them. This CDR3 contains 13 residues. CDR3 coding DNA: TGTGCCAGCAGTTACTCGATAGCTAATGAGCAGTTCTTC. Amino acids: CASSYSIANEQFF.

The rearrangement links TRBV18 to TRBJ2-5; TRBD1 matches 11 bases. This CDR3 spans 16 amino acids. V dropped 4 bases and J dropped 1; count of bases not matched to a gene: 5. Germline loops: CDR1 KGHSH, CDR2 LQKENI. The CDR3 loop reads CASSLAGTGGQETQYF. DNA for the CDR3: TGTGCCAGCTCACTGGCCGGGACAGGGGGCCAAGAGACCCAGTACTTC.

The chain couples TRBV7-9 to TRBJ1-4, with D possibly TRBD1 on 5 matching bases. V lost 1 base, J lost 7 bases, and 13 bases lay in between. The CDR3 contains 15 residues. CDR1 is SEHNR and CDR2 is FQNEAQ in the germline V gene (reference sequence). The CDR3: CASSLVSTDSEKLFF. CDR3 DNA sequence: TGTGCCAGCAGCTTAGTGTCGACAGACAGTGAAAAACTGTTTTTT. Using reference TRBV7-9 and TRBJ1-4 for the parts outside the CDR3, the full variable domain is DTGVSQNPRHKITKRGQNVTFRCDPISEHNRLYWYRQTLGQGPEFLTYFQNEAQLEKSRLLSDRFSAERPKGSFSTLEIQRTEQGDSAMYLCASSLVSTDSEKLFFGSGTQLSVL.

The chain has TRBV5-1 and TRBJ2-7; D remains ambiguous. Germline loops: CDR1 SGHRS, CDR2 YFSETQ. Trimming took off 3 bases at V and 6 bases at J, with 16 bases between the two ends. CDR3 size: 14 residues. CDR3 nucleotide sequence: TGCGCCAGCAGCTCTTCGACTGCCAGCACCGAGCAGTACTTC. Its translation is CASSSSTASTEQYF.

The gene calls are TRBV28 and TRBJ1-1; weak D call: TRBD1 (5 bases). Trimming removed 6 bases from V and 8 bases from J, with 13 bases in between. The CDR3 is 12 amino acids. CDR1 and CDR2 (germline): MDHEN, SYDVKM. CDR3 sequence reads: CASSLRRGEAFF. The CDR3 DNA reads as TGTGCCAGCAGCCTTCGTAGGGGCGAAGCTTTCTTT.

The chain carries TRBV7-3 and TRBJ2-1; TRBD1 matches at 12 bases. There are 14 residues in the CDR3. Germline V lookup: CDR1 SGHTA, CDR2 FQGTGA. J was trimmed by 10 bases and V by 5 bases; bases with no gene match: 6. Here the CDR3 DNA reads TGTGCCAGCAGCCCGGGACAGGGGGCTCGGGAGCAGTTCTTC. Its protein is CASSPGQGAREQFF.

This clone was observed a few times. The V gene is TRBV20-1, the J gene TRBJ1-5; D not resolved. CDR1 DFQATT and CDR2 SNEGSKA come from the germline V gene (reference sequence). The CDR3 extends over 14 amino acids. V was trimmed by 3 bases and J by 3 bases, leaving 12 bases between them. Written as DNA, the CDR3 is TGCAGTGCTAGTAACGTGGGCCTCAATCAGCCCCAGCATTTT. Translating it yields CSASNVGLNQPQHF.

The chain carries TRBV4-1 and TRBJ1-4, with a weak D call TRBD1 (5 bases). The CDR3 covers 15 residues. Germline assignment: CDR1 MGHRA and CDR2 YSYEKL. V was cut by 0 bases and J by 7 bases, with 12 bases left in between. The CDR3 sequence is CASSQDGTGGEKLFF. In DNA, the CDR3 is TGCGCCAGCAGCCAAGATGGGACGGGGGGTGAAAAACTGTTTTTT.

The chain employs TRBV5-6 and TRBJ2-7; possibly TRBD2 for D (5 bases). Trimming cost V 2 bases and J 2 bases, with 11 bases left between them. The germline V gene encodes CDR1 SGHDT and CDR2 YYEEEE. This CDR3 is 14 amino acids long. In nucleotides, the CDR3 is TGTGCCAGCAGCTTTTCAACCGGGGCCTACGAGCAGTACTTC. It translates to CASSFSTGAYEQYF.

The J gene is TRBJ2-1, the V gene TRBV7-9, with TRBD2 as a possible D gene (6 bases). This CDR3 has 16 residues. Trimming pared 5 bases from V and 5 bases from J, leaving 19 bases between. CDR1 and CDR2 from the germline V gene are SEHNR and FQNEAQ (reference sequence). The CDR3 DNA sequence: TGTGCCAGCAGCCCGGAGGTCGGGAGCTTTAACAATGAGCAGTTCTTC. Encoded protein: CASSPEVGSFNNEQFF.

The rearrangement joins TRBV2 to TRBJ1-4, with 9 bases identical to TRBD1. The CDR3 is made up of 14 amino acids. Looked up from germline, CDR1 is SNHLY and CDR2 is FYNNEI. Trimming cost V 5 bases and J 8 bases; bases outside gene matches: 6. The chain's CDR3 is CASSKQGAWEKLFF. The CDR3 DNA sequence: TGTGCCAGCAGTAAACAGGGGGCCTGGGAAAAACTGTTTTTT.

The J gene is TRBJ2-1, the V gene TRBV11-3; TRBD2 matches at 11 bases. The CDR3 loop spans 17 amino acids. Germline V gives CDR1 SGHNT, CDR2 YENEEA. J lost 0 bases, V lost 4 bases, and 5 bases had no gene match. CDR3 loop: CASSSSSGRDSYNEQFF. The CDR3 DNA sequence: TGTGCCAGCAGCTCTAGTAGCGGGAGGGACTCCTACAATGAGCAGTTCTTC.